The 9 T cell receptor beta chains presented below share a single source sample, sequenced in a study of T cells after yellow fever vaccination. TCRdb itself ran the 5' RACE reads through MiXCR, one entry per CDR3 protein. The data show some 300,000 distinct CDR3 sequences, with around a tenth seen just once and 3% to 3.5% held by the top ten. The sequenced sample was CD4+ T cells sorted from PBMCs, obtained 45 days after the yellow fever booster vaccination. These receptors came from a man younger than 35 who received the YFV17D yellow fever vaccine.

The chain joins TRBV6-2 or TRBV6-3 to TRBJ1-2; D gene uncertain. V was clipped by 4 bases and J by 5 bases, with 8 bases between them. The V gene's germline CDR1 is MNHEY and CDR2 SVGEGT. This CDR3 has 12 residues. This CDR3 is CASSFTTYGYTF. The CDR3 nucleotides are TGTGCCAGCAGTTTTACTACTTATGGCTACACCTTC.

This sequence joins TRBV5-1 and TRBJ2-5; D may be TRBD2 (7 bases). CDR1 and CDR2 (germline): SGHRS, YFSETQ. Trimming shortened V by 0 bases and J by 1 base, and 13 bases separated the two germline ends. This CDR3 has 16 amino acids. CDR3 sequence (DNA): TGCGCCAGCAGCTTGGTAGGGGGGGCGCTCCAAGAGACCCAGTACTTC. Translated, it gives CASSLVGGALQETQYF.

This clonotype was counted a few times. The J gene is TRBJ2-1, the V gene TRBV3-1; D possibly uses TRBD1 or TRBD2 (5 bases each). The CDR3 contains 16 residues. The V end lost 0 bases, the J end lost 6 bases, and 15 bases lay between the germline ends. The germline V gene has CDR1 LGHDT and CDR2 YNNKEL (reference sequence). This CDR3 is CASSQDLGVPFNEQFF. In nucleotides, the CDR3 is TGTGCCAGCAGCCAAGATTTGGGGGTCCCTTTCAATGAGCAGTTCTTC.

In this sample, this clonotype turned up a few times. This chain's CDR3 is CASSSGLAFVHEQYF. In nucleotides, the CDR3 is TGCGCCAGCAGCTCAGGACTAGCTTTCGTCCACGAGCAGTACTTC. The genes are TRBV5-1 and TRBJ2-7; 8 nucleotides align to TRBD2. The germline CDR1 and CDR2 sequences are SGHRS and YFSETQ. V dropped 3 bases and J dropped 5; count of bases not matched to a gene: 10. The length of the CDR3 is 15 residues. The full variable domain, in which reference TRBV5-1 and TRBJ2-7 provide the parts outside the CDR3, is KAGVTQTPRYLIKTRGQQVTLSCSPISGHRSVSWYQQTPGQGLQFLFEYFSETQRNKGNFPGRFSGRQFSNSRSEMNVSTLELGDSALYLCASSSGLAFVHEQYFGPGTRLTVT.

The J gene is TRBJ2-5, the V gene TRBV5-1; D is possibly TRBD1 (5 bases). The CDR3 runs 14 residues. The V end lost 7 bases, the J end lost 2 bases, and 15 bases lay between the germline ends. In germline, CDR1 is SGHRS, CDR2 YFSETQ. CDR3 DNA sequence: TGCGCCAGCCGGTGGGTGACAGAACAAGAGACCCAGTACTTC. As protein: CASRWVTEQETQYF.

This clonotype came up many times. This chain connects TRBV3-1 to TRBJ2-3; D perhaps matches TRBD2 (6 bases). Trimming stripped 6 bases from V and 5 bases from J, with 18 bases between. Germline assignment: CDR1 LGHDT and CDR2 YNNKEL (reference sequence). CDR3 length: 15 residues. CDR3 loop: CASRRQEVGGDTQYF. The DNA of the CDR3 is TGTGCCAGCAGACGACAAGAGGTGGGGGGAGATACGCAGTATTTT.

The chain uses TRBV6-5 and TRBJ2-7; 9 bases agree with TRBD1. Looked up from germline, CDR1 is MNHEY and CDR2 is SVGAGI. The CDR3 is 14 residues long. V lost 2 bases and J lost 4; bases outside the gene matches: 3. The CDR3 coding sequence is TGTGCCAGCAGTTACCGGGACAGGGAATACGAGCAGTACTTC. Translating it yields CASSYRDREYEQYF.

The V gene is TRBV7-3, the J gene TRBJ1-2, with D possibly TRBD1 on 5 matching bases. CDR1 and CDR2 from the germline V gene are SGHTA and FQGTGA. CDR3 length equals 13 residues. Trimming shortened V by 8 bases and J by 1 base, and 11 bases separated the two germline ends. In DNA form, the CDR3 reads TGTGCCAGCTCCGGGACGGATAACTATGGCTACACCTTC. The encoded protein is CASSGTDNYGYTF.

This clonotype has only a few counts. The chain recombines TRBV5-1 with TRBJ2-3; 7 nucleotides align to TRBD1. The CDR3 has 14 amino acids. Germline lookup yields CDR1 SGHRS and CDR2 YFSETQ. V lost 6 bases, J lost 1 base, and 5 bases stayed unmatched. Written as DNA, the CDR3 is TGCGCCAGCACGAGAGGGGGCCGCACAGATACGCAGTATTTT. Encoded protein: CASTRGGRTDTQYF.